What follows is one T cell receptor (beta chain) and its context. These data originate in a study of blood T cell repertoires in COVID-19. The method was immunoSEQ multiplex PCR; TCRdb's version includes in-frame clones alone and lacks a portion of them. The data show about 210,000 clones, with roughly 90% seen just once and 7.5% to 10% held by the top ten. The sequencing sample was made of PBMCs or T cells enriched from blood (not recorded which). The sequence derives from a woman under 30 who had recovered from COVID-19.

CDR3 nucleotide sequence: TGTGCCAGCAGCTTAGGCAGGAACTATGGCTACACCTTC. Residues: CASSLGRNYGYTF. This chain connects TRBV7-6 to TRBJ1-2; no definite D call. CDR1 and CDR2 (germline): SGHVS, FNYEAQ. This CDR3 has 13 residues. V lost 1 base, J lost 2 bases, and 5 bases lay in between.